This entry lists 10 T cell receptor beta chains sequenced from one sample in a study of blood T cells in healthy people across ages. Next came a second PCR, run for about 6 to 11 cycles, which used a sample-barcoded 5' primer along with a J-beta primer mix. Each CDR3 protein is one row after TCRdb ran MiXCR on the 5' RACE reads. The sample consists of roughly 900,000 distinct CDR3 sequences, 25% to 30% of them appearing once. Sequenced material: blood. The origin of the receptors is a woman of 80 years or more in good health.

A word on this clonotype: One base away lies a much larger clone, so this may be a sequencing read error. The genes are TRBV30 and TRBJ1-2, with TRBD1 matching 7 bases. From germline, CDR1 is GTSNPN and CDR2 SVGIG (reference sequence). The CDR3 length is 13 residues. CDR3 coding DNA: TGTGCCTGGAGGGGACAGAGCAACTATGGCTGCACCTTC. Translating it yields CAWRGQSNYGCTF.

Only a few counts were recorded for this clonotype. The J gene is TRBJ2-7, the V gene TRBV5-6, with D tentatively TRBD1 or TRBD2 (5 bases each). V dropped 3 bases and J dropped 4 bases, with 11 bases sitting between them. This CDR3 has 13 amino acids. Per germline, CDR1 SGHDT and CDR2 YYEEEE. CDR3 region: CASSSRGRYEQYF. The CDR3 DNA reads as TGTGCCAGCAGCTCCCGGGGCCGTTACGAGCAGTACTTC.

The table lists this clonotype with a few counts. The chain uses TRBV28 and TRBJ2-1, with a possible D match to TRBD2 (6 bases). CDR1 and CDR2 (germline): MDHEN, SYDVKM. The CDR3 runs 16 residues. Between the trimmed V and J ends, which lost 8 bases and 5 bases, there was a span of 22 bases. The CDR3 bases are TGTGCCAGCCCCGGACCAGCGGGTAGTCCCGACAATGAGCAGTTCTTC. It is translated as CASPGPAGSPDNEQFF.

The V and J genes are TRBV20-1 and TRBJ2-1; D gene ambiguous. This CDR3 is built from 17 residues. The V end was cut by 5 bases, the J end by 3 bases, with 23 bases between. Germline assignment: CDR1 DFQATT and CDR2 SNEGSKA (reference sequence). The CDR3 bases are TGCAGTGCTTCCGGTCAATCAATCGCGTACGACTACAATGAGCAGTTCTTC. Its translation is CSASGQSIAYDYNEQFF.

This clonotype appeared many times. CDR3 residues: CSASPTGGMYGYTF. The CDR3 DNA reads TGCAGTGCTAGCCCCACAGGGGGCATGTATGGCTACACCTTC. The V call is TRBV20-1, the J call TRBJ1-2; 9 positions match TRBD1. Germline-derived CDR1 and CDR2 are DFQATT and SNEGSKA (reference sequence). J lost 5 bases, V lost 3 bases, and 7 bases had no gene match. The CDR3 is 14 amino acids.

In nucleotides, the CDR3 is TGTGCCAGCAGTCCGAGGGGGCCCCTCGGAACCGGGGAGCTGTTTTTT. As protein: CASSPRGPLGTGELFF. The J gene is TRBJ2-2, the V gene TRBV7-2, with TRBD1 identical over 7 bases. Trimming removed 6 bases from V and 5 bases from J; junction bases left unmatched: 12. Germline V CDR1 and CDR2: SGHTA, FQGNSA. The CDR3 spans 16 residues.

Ten or more counts support this clonotype. A clone one base away is much larger, so this may be a read error. The CDR3 coding sequence is TGCAGCGTATCCACGACCGGCTCTGGGGCCAACGTCCGGACTTTC. Its protein product is CSVSTTGSGANVRTF. The chain joins TRBV29-1 to TRBJ2-6; D might be TRBD1 (5 bases). This CDR3 has 15 amino acids. Germline V gene lookup returns CDR1 SQVTM and CDR2 ANQGSEA. The full variable domain, with the rest looked up from reference TRBV29-1 and TRBJ2-6, is SAVISQKPSRDICQRGTSLTIQCQVDSQVTMMFWYRQQPGQSLTLIATANQGSEATYESGFVIDKFPISRPNLTFSTLTVSNMSPEDSSIYLCSVSTTGSGANVRTFGAGSRLTVL.

This clonotype came up many times. V is TRBV6-5 and J is TRBJ2-5, with 8 positions matching TRBD1. Trimming took 2 bases from V and 5 from J; bases not matched to a gene: 7. Germline V gives CDR1 MNHEY, CDR2 SVGAGI. The CDR3 has 15 residues. DNA for the CDR3: TGTGCCAGCAGTTACGATGCAGGGGGCACGGAGACCCAGTACTTC. Its protein is CASSYDAGGTETQYF.

This clonotype was counted a few times. A much larger clone lies one base from this, so it may be a read error. This chain links TRBV20-1 with TRBJ2-3, with TRBD2 matching 13 bases. Trimming took 5 bases from V and 6 from J; bases not matched to a gene: 5. The length of the CDR3 is 14 residues. From germline, CDR1 is DFQATT and CDR2 SNEGSKA (reference sequence). Here the CDR3 DNA reads TGCAGTGCTCAACTAGCGGGGGGGCGGGATACGCAGTATTTT. Protein product: CSAQLAGGRDTQYF.

The table lists this clonotype with a few counts. J is TRBJ1-6 and V is TRBV12-3 or TRBV12-4; 7 nucleotides line up with TRBD1. The CDR3 loop spans 15 amino acids. The V gene end was trimmed by 6 bases and the J gene end by 8 bases; junction bases not matched to a gene: 10. CDR3 loop: CASRLTGARDSPLHF. CDR3 DNA sequence: TGTGCCAGCAGGCTAACAGGGGCAAGGGATTCACCCCTCCACTTT.